This TCR beta chain was captured in a study of blood T cells in healthy people across ages. Study summary: For every two T cells, template switching captured about one barcoded beta molecule.

Study-level findings and limits: Strong correlation linked observed beta diversity and percent naive T cells. Per-million-T-cell TCR beta diversity fell roughly linearly with age.

With regard to this clonotype: The antigen is not known.

Extraction yielded at least 5 micrograms of total RNA per sample. CDR3 size: 13 residues. The J segment lost 8 bases and the V segment lost 8 bases, leaving 11 bases of the junction unmatched. From germline, CDR1 is GTSNPN and CDR2 SVGIG (reference sequence). For the second PCR, which ran for roughly 6 to 12 cycles, a sample-barcoded 5' primer and a J-beta primer mix were used. Each CDR3 protein gets one entry after TCRdb re-called the 5' RACE reads with MiXCR. The sample includes approximately 880,000 distinct CDR3 sequences, about 48% seen only once; the top ten take 13%. The rearrangement joins TRBV30 to TRBJ2-1, with 8 bases that match TRBD2. The sequenced material came from blood. This TCR derives from a man younger than 40 in good health. Here the CDR3 DNA reads TGTGCCCTTTCGGGGGGGCTAGGAGATGAGCAGTTCTTC. Encoded protein: CALSGGLGDEQFF.